Included here is one T cell receptor (beta chain) sequence, with context. Its antigen is not identified. The sample holds other DNA sequences that translate to the same CDR3. PCR used 60 Vbeta primers and 13 Jbeta primers. As originally analysed: There were around 80 million unique TCR beta chains by a later count, and around 10 million of them were shared. Using immunoSEQ multiplex PCR, the repertoire was profiled, and TCRdb retains in-frame clones only, with some absent. V, J and clone size were drawn from that table, and D and trimming were deduced from the DNA. The sample lists approximately 160,000 clones; approximately 79% were seen once. CDR1 and CDR2 from the germline V gene are MNHEY and SVGAGI. The CDR3 length is 13 residues. Trimming took 6 bases from V and 1 from J, leaving 9 bases between them. The sample is drawn from a study of cytomegalovirus exposure and HLA in healthy donors. The study's findings and limits: TCR beta V segments were, for the most part, productive about 87% or about 30% of the time in an earlier analysis. Researchers catalogued 150 or so TCR beta chains as cytomegalovirus-associated.

This sequence joins TRBV6-5 and TRBJ1-1; the D is unclear. This clonotype was obtained from a human donor in good health. Sequenced input: PBMCs. CDR3 residues: CASRPDRNTEAFF. CDR3 bases: TGTGCCAGCAGACCTGATAGGAACACTGAAGCTTTCTTT.